Listed below are T cell receptor beta chains from one sample, sequenced in a study of CXCR3-negative and CXCR3-positive naive CD8 T cells. TCRdb reanalyzed the 5' RACE reads and collapses them to one entry per CDR3 protein, without DNA. The table for this sample gives 150,000 or so distinct CDR3 sequences. The material sequenced was naive CXCR3- CD8+ T cells from blood. The receptors stem from a human donor in good health. Some clones in this sample may be carry-over from other donors' samples. Both conserved end residues are part of each CDR3. Fields, in order: J gene, V gene, CDR3 protein.

>TRBJ2-3|TRBV12-3/TRBV12-4
CASTSGGVEDTQYF
>TRBJ1-2|TRBV12-3/TRBV12-4
CASSLDRLSSGYTF
>TRBJ2-3|TRBV20-1
CSARDRLRVAGVGGFMTDTQYF
>TRBJ2-7|TRBV7-9
CASSYSLTSRSYEQYF
>TRBJ2-1|TRBV20-1
CSAGRDYDNEQFF
>TRBJ2-7|TRBV29-1
CSVTKGGGYEQYF
>TRBJ1-2|TRBV29-1
CSVEDRDRHYGYTF
>TRBJ2-3|TRBV20-1
CSAPNTGLATDTQYF
>TRBJ2-1|TRBV3-1
CASSQDSIGNEQFF
>TRBJ2-2|TRBV25-1
CASSPRLGTGELFF
>TRBJ1-1|TRBV4-1
CASSQENYLAAFF
>TRBJ1-4|TRBV9
CASSVTGATNEKLFF
>TRBJ2-5|TRBV29-1
CSVVTLQETQYF
>TRBJ2-3|TRBV7-6
CASSLAELDTQYF